Listed below are T cell receptor beta chains from one sample, sequenced in a study of T cells after yellow fever vaccination. TCRdb itself ran the 5' RACE reads through MiXCR, one entry per CDR3 protein. The sample yields 90,000 to 150,000 distinct CDR3 sequences, roughly 7.9% seen once. Sequenced here: CD4+ T cells sorted from PBMCs, sampled roughly 46 days after the first yellow fever vaccination. Receptors were obtained from a man younger than 35 who received the YFV17D yellow fever vaccine. CDR3s include the opening cysteine and the closing phenylalanine or tryptophan. The order of the fields is D gene, clone size, J gene, V gene, CDR3 protein, CDR3 DNA. A D gene is named only where the DNA matches it firmly. Expanded clones get a size class; other rows say once, few or many, or leave the size out.

TRBD1	many	TRBJ2-3	TRBV7-2	CASSPGQGVGDTQYF	TGTGCCAGCAGCCCAGGACAGGGAGTGGGAGATACGCAGTATTTT
NA	few	TRBJ2-6	TRBV5-1	CASSLSLAGANVLTF	TGCGCCAGCAGCTTGTCTTTGGCTGGGGCCAACGTCCTGACTTTC
TRBD1	many	TRBJ1-5	TRBV12-3/TRBV12-4	CASSFSRQGYQPQHF	TGTGCCAGCAGTTTTAGTCGACAGGGCTATCAGCCCCAGCATTTT
NA	many	TRBJ1-3	TRBV9	CASSAQGSGNTIYF	TGTGCCAGCAGCGCCCAGGGCTCTGGAAACACCATATATTTT
NA	NA	TRBJ2-5	TRBV20-1	CSARKGLGLGETQYF	TGCAGTGCTAGAAAGGGCCTGGGATTAGGAGAGACCCAGTACTTC
TRBD2	many	TRBJ2-7	TRBV4-2	CASSPLTSGGYSYEQYF	TGTGCCAGCAGTCCATTGACTAGCGGGGGGTACTCCTACGAGCAGTACTTC
NA	many	TRBJ1-2	TRBV9	CASSVVPVGGYTF	TGTGCCAGCAGCGTAGTCCCCGTGGGAGGCTACACCTTC
TRBD2	NA	TRBJ2-3	TRBV6-5	CASSSGLAQSTDTQYF	TGTGCCAGCAGTAGTGGACTAGCGCAGAGCACAGATACGCAGTATTTT
TRBD1	many	TRBJ2-2	TRBV5-1	CASSLTGGFGELFF	TGCGCCAGCAGCTTGACAGGGGGCTTTGGGGAGCTGTTTTTT
TRBD1	many	TRBJ2-2	TRBV3-1	CASSPSTGFGTGELFF	TGTGCCAGCAGCCCCTCGACAGGGTTCGGCACCGGGGAGCTGTTTTTT
NA	many	TRBJ1-6	TRBV19	CASSILGDASPLHF	TGTGCCAGTAGTATCCTTGGGGATGCTTCACCCCTCCACTTT
NA	many	TRBJ2-4	TRBV7-2	CASSNPENIQYF	TGTGCCAGCAGCAATCCAGAAAACATTCAGTACTTC
NA	many	TRBJ1-5	TRBV11-2	CASSSDGFQPQHF	TGTGCCAGCAGCTCCGACGGGTTTCAGCCCCAGCATTTT
NA	many	TRBJ2-5	TRBV23-1	CASSQKERSETQYF	TGCGCCAGCAGTCAAAAGGAAAGGTCGGAGACCCAGTACTTC
TRBD1	many	TRBJ1-1	TRBV4-1	CASSQPRQGPEAFF	TGCGCCAGCAGCCAACCCCGACAGGGGCCTGAAGCTTTCTTT
TRBD2	NA	TRBJ2-1	TRBV3-1	CACTQEAGGLKEQFF	TGTGCCTGCACCCAGGAAGCGGGGGGTCTGAAGGAGCAGTTCTTC
NA	many	TRBJ1-6	TRBV10-3	CAISESQGHYNSPLHF	TGTGCCATCAGTGAGTCGCAGGGGCACTATAATTCACCCCTCCACTTT
TRBD2	many	TRBJ2-5	TRBV20-1	CSASTTSEETQYF	TGCAGTGCAAGCACGACTAGCGAAGAGACCCAGTACTTC
NA	many	TRBJ1-6	TRBV6-5	CASSRERKTYNSPLHF	TGTGCCAGCAGCCGGGAAAGAAAAACTTATAATTCACCCCTCCACTTT
NA	many	TRBJ2-4	TRBV29-1	CSVEEGPRDIQYF	TGCAGCGTTGAAGAGGGACCTCGGGACATTCAGTACTTC
NA	many	TRBJ2-3	TRBV12-3/TRBV12-4	CASSLYPDTQYF	TGTGCCAGCAGTTTGTATCCAGATACGCAGTATTTT
NA	many	TRBJ1-6	TRBV18	CASSPGPRNSPLHF	TGTGCCAGCTCACCGGGACCGAGAAATTCACCCCTCCACTTT
NA	many	TRBJ2-1	TRBV7-2	CASSLAAGAGRNEQFF	TGTGCCAGCAGCTTGGCGGCGGGGGCCGGTAGGAATGAGCAGTTCTTC
NA	many	TRBJ2-3	TRBV2	CASSVEAGFGDTQYF	TGTGCCAGCAGTGTTGAAGCGGGTTTCGGAGATACGCAGTATTTT
NA	many	TRBJ1-1	TRBV12-3/TRBV12-4	CASSLTQNTEAFF	TGTGCCAGCAGTTTAACGCAGAACACTGAAGCTTTCTTT
TRBD1	many	TRBJ2-1	TRBV5-1	CASSFRFGTAYNEQFF	TGCGCCAGCAGCTTCCGATTCGGGACAGCCTACAATGAGCAGTTCTTC
NA	many	TRBJ1-6	TRBV5-1	CASSPGLKHYNSPLHF	TGCGCCAGCAGCCCCGGACTCAAGCACTATAATTCACCCCTCCACTTT
NA	many	TRBJ2-7	TRBV6-5	CASSNRRREQYF	TGTGCCAGCAGTAATCGGCGCAGGGAGCAGTACTTC
NA	many	TRBJ1-3	TRBV7-2	CASSPDGNSGSTIYF	TGTGCCAGCAGCCCGGACGGGAACTCGGGAAGCACCATATATTTT
NA	many	TRBJ2-5	TRBV15	CATSRRETQYF	TGTGCCACCAGCAGAAGAGAGACCCAGTACTTC
NA	many	TRBJ1-5	TRBV20-1	CSARDSRAGSNQPQHF	TGCAGTGCTAGAGATTCGAGGGCAGGGAGCAATCAGCCCCAGCATTTT
TRBD1	many	TRBJ1-1	TRBV10-3	CAISGRQGSEAFF	TGTGCCATCAGTGGACGACAGGGTAGTGAAGCTTTCTTT
NA	many	TRBJ1-1	TRBV9	CASSVDGQYTEAFF	TGTGCCAGCAGCGTAGACGGGCAGTACACTGAAGCTTTCTTT
TRBD1	many	TRBJ2-2	TRBV7-2	CASSFDRAAGELFF	TGTGCCAGCAGCTTTGACAGGGCGGCCGGGGAGCTGTTTTTT
TRBD2	few	TRBJ2-3	TRBV9	CASSVGGSGGARDRDTQYF	TGTGCCAGCAGCGTAGGCGGCAGCGGGGGGGCGAGGGATCGTGATACGCAGTATTTT
NA	many	TRBJ2-3	TRBV7-2	CASSPPWARTDTQYF	TGTGCCAGCAGCCCGCCGTGGGCCAGGACAGATACGCAGTATTTT
TRBD1	many	TRBJ2-7	TRBV10-3	CAISESGDSSYEQYF	TGTGCCATCAGTGAGTCTGGGGACAGCTCCTACGAGCAGTACTTC
NA	many	TRBJ2-2	TRBV7-9	CASSLQYTGELFF	TGTGCCAGCAGCTTACAGTACACCGGGGAGCTGTTTTTT
NA	NA	TRBJ2-3	TRBV30	CAWSVGAQYTDTQYF	TGTGCCTGGAGTGTAGGAGCGCAGTACACAGATACGCAGTATTTT
TRBD1	many	TRBJ2-7	TRBV7-8	CASSSARGLYQQYF	TGTGCCAGCAGCTCAGCCAGGGGGTTGTACCAGCAGTACTTC
NA	many	TRBJ2-5	TRBV2	CASSAQRSGETQYF	TGTGCCAGCAGTGCACAGCGGAGTGGAGAGACCCAGTACTTC
NA	many	TRBJ1-2	TRBV4-3	CASSQEVDGNGYTF	TGCGCCAGCAGCCAAGAGGTGGACGGCAATGGCTACACCTTC
TRBD1	many	TRBJ2-1	TRBV7-2	CASSFGTVNEQFF	TGTGCCAGCAGCTTCGGGACAGTCAATGAGCAGTTCTTC
TRBD1	many	TRBJ1-5	TRBV10-3	CAISDTGQGSGQPQHF	TGTGCCATCAGTGATACGGGACAGGGAAGCGGACAGCCCCAGCATTTT